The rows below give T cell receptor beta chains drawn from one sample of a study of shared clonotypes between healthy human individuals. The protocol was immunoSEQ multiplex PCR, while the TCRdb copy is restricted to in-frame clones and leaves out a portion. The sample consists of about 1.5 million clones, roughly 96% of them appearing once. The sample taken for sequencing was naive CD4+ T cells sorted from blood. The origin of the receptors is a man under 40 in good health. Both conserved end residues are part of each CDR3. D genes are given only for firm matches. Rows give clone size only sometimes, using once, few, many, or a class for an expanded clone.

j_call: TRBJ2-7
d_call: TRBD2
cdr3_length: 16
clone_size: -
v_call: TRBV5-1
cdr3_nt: TGCGCCAGCAGCGCCGGGACTAGCGGGAGTTCAATCGAGCAGTACTTC
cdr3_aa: CASSAGTSGSSIEQYF

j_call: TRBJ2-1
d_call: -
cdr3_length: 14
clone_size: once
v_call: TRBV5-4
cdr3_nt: TGTGCCAGCAGCTTGGGACACCCAAACAATGAGCAGTTCTTC
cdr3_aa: CASSLGHPNNEQFF

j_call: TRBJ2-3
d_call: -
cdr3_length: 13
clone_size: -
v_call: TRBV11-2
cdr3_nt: TGTGCCAGCAGCTTAAACCTAGCAGATACGCAGTATTTT
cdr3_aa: CASSLNLADTQYF

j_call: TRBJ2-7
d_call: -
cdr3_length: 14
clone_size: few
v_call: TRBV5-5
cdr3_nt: TGTGCCAGCAGCTTTGCAGGCCCTTCCTACGAGCAGTACTTC
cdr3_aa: CASSFAGPSYEQYF

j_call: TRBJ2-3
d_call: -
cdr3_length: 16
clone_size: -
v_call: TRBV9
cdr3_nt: TGTGCCAGCACCAGAGACAGAATAACTAGCACAGATACGCAGTATTTT
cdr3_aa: CASTRDRITSTDTQYF

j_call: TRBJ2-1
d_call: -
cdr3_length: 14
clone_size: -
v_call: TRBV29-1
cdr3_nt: TGCAGCGCCCGGGTCGCTCCGCCTCGGGGTGAGCAGTTCTTC
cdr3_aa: CSARVAPPRGEQFF

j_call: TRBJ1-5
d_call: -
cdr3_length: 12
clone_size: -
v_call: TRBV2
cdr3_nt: TGTGCCAGCAGCGTTATGACAGGGCCCCAGCATTTT
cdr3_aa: CASSVMTGPQHF

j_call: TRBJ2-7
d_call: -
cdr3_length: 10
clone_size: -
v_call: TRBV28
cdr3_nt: TGTGCCACCCTGGGGCACGAGCAGTACTTC
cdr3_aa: CATLGHEQYF

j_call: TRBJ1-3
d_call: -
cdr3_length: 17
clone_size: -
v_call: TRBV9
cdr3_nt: TGTGCCAGCAGCGTAGATTGGGCTGCATTCTCTGGAAACACCATATATTTT
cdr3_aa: CASSVDWAAFSGNTIYF

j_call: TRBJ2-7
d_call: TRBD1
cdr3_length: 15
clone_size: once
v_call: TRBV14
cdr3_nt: TGTGCCAGCAGCCTTGGGACAGGGGGGACCTACGAGCAGTACTTC
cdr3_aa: CASSLGTGGTYEQYF

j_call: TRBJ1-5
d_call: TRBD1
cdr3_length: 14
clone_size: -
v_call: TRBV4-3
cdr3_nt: TGCGCCAGCAGCCAGGGACAGGGTGGGGAGCCCCAGCATTTT
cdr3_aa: CASSQGQGGEPQHF

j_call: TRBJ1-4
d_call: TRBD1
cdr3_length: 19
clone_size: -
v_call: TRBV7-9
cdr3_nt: TGTGCCAGCAGCACCCCAGGTGGACAGGGGATACCAACTAATGAAAAACTGTTTTTT
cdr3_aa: CASSTPGGQGIPTNEKLFF

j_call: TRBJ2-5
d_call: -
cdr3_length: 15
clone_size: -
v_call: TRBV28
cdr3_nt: TGTGCCAGCAGCTTCTATGAGAGCGGGCAAGAGACCCAGTACTTC
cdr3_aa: CASSFYESGQETQYF

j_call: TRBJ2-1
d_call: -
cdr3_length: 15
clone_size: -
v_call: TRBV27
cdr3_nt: TGTGCCAGCAGTACTCCCGACGGAGGTGACAATGAGCAGTTCTTC
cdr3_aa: CASSTPDGGDNEQFF

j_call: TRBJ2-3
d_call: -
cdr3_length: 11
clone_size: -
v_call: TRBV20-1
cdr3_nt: TGCAGTGCTATTCCCGCAGATACGCAGTATTTT
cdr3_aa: CSAIPADTQYF

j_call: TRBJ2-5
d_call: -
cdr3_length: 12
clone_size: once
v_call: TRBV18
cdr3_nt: TGTGCCAGCTCACCGAAACGAGAGACCCAGTACTTC
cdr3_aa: CASSPKRETQYF

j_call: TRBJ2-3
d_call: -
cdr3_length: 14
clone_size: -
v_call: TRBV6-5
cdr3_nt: TGTGCCAGCAGTTACAATCCTAGCACAGATACGCAGTATTTT
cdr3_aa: CASSYNPSTDTQYF

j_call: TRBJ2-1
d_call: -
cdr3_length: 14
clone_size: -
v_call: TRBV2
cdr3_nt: TGTGCCAGCAGCGACTACGGGATTCACAATGAGCAGTTCTTC
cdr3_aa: CASSDYGIHNEQFF

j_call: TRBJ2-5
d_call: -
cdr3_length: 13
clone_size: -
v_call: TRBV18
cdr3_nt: TGTGCCAGCTCACAAAGGACGCAAGAGACCCAGTACTTC
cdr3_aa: CASSQRTQETQYF

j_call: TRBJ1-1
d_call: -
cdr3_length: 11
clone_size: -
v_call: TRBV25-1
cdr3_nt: TGTGCCAGCAGGTCGAGGGCCGAAGCTTTCTTT
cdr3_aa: CASRSRAEAFF

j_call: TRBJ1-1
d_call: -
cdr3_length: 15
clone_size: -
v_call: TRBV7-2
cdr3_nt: TGTGCCAGCAGCTTAAGAGTAGGGGGAAACACTGAAGCTTTCTTT
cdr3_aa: CASSLRVGGNTEAFF

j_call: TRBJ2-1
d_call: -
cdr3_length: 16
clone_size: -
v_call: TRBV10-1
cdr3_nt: TGCGCCAGCAGTGAGTCCAGGGGACCCTCCTACAATGAGCAGTTCTTC
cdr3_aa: CASSESRGPSYNEQFF

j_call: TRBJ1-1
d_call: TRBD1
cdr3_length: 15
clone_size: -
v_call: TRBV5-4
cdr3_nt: TGTGCCAGCAGCGGGACAGGGGGCGCGGATGGAGAAGCTTTCTTT
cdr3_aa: CASSGTGGADGEAFF

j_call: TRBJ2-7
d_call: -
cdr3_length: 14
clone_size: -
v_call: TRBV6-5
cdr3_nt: TGTGCCAGCAGTTTCGGACACCCTACCTACGAGCAGTACTTC
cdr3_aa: CASSFGHPTYEQYF

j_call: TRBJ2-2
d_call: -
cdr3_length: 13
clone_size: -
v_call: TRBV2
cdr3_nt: TGTGCCAGCAGCAGGGAGGACACCGGGGAGCTGTTTTTT
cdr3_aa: CASSREDTGELFF

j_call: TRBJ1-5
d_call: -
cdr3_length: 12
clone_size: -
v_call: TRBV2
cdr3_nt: TGTGCCAGCGGGCTCGTACGACAGCCCCAGCATTTT
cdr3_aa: CASGLVRQPQHF

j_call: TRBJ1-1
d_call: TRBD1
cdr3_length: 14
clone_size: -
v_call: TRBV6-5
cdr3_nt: TGTGCCAGCAGGCAACAGGGGGCGCGCACTGAAGCTTTCTTT
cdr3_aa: CASRQQGARTEAFF